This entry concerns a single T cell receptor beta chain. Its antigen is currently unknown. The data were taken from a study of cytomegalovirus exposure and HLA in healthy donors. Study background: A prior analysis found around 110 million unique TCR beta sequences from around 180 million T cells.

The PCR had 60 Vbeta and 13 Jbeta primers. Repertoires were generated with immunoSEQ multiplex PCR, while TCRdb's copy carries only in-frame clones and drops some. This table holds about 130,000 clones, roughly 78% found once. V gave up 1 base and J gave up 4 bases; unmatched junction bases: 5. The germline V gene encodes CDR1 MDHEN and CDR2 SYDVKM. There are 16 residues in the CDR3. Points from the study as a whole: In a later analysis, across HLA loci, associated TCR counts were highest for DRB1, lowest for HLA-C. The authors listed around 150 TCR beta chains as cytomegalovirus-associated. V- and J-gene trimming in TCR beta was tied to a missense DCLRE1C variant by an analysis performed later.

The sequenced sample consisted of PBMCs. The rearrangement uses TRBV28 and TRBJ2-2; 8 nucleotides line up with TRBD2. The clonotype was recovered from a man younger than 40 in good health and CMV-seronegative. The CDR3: CASSLLLADSTGELFF. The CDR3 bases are TGTGCCAGCAGTTTATTACTAGCGGATTCCACCGGGGAGCTGTTTTTT.